The rows below give T cell receptor beta chains drawn from one sample of a study of T-cell memory formation after mild COVID-19. MiXCR was run by TCRdb on the 5' RACE reads, yielding one entry per CDR3 protein. The sample has 95,000 to 120,000 distinct CDR3 sequences, about 20% seen once. The sample taken for sequencing was PBMCs or a T cell subset sorted from them (not recorded which). The receptors were sampled from a man aged 18 to 30 who had mild COVID-19 (a few samples of this study predate the infection). Cell type and time point are not known. The CDR3 runs from the conserved cysteine through the conserved F or W. D genes are given only for firm matches. Size tells how often a clone was seen (once, few, many) or the class of an expanded clone, and some rows leave it out.

D gene	V gene	clone size	J gene	CDR3 DNA	CDR3 protein
NA	TRBV7-9	NA	TRBJ2-7	TGTGCCAGCAGCTTACTGCCGTCCGAGCAGTACTTC	CASSLLPSEQYF
TRBD2	TRBV15	NA	TRBJ2-1	TGTGCCACCAGCAGGGGGATAGCGGGGGACAATGAGCAGTTCTTC	CATSRGIAGDNEQFF
NA	TRBV29-1	NA	TRBJ1-2	TGCAGCGTTGAACGGGCCGGTGGTTTTGCTGCCGGCTACACCTTC	CSVERAGGFAAGYTF
NA	TRBV7-2	few	TRBJ2-6	TGTGCCAGCAGCCAAGTCGACAGGACCGGGGCCAACGTCCTGACTTTC	CASSQVDRTGANVLTF
NA	TRBV27	NA	TRBJ2-1	TGTGCCAGCACTCCATCGTGGGGGCTAGACCATGAGCAGTTCTTC	CASTPSWGLDHEQFF
NA	TRBV12-3/TRBV12-4	few	TRBJ2-2	TGTGCCAGCACCACAACAGAGAACACCGGGGAGCTGTTTTTT	CASTTTENTGELFF
NA	TRBV6-4	few	TRBJ1-2	TGTGCCAGCAGTGACGATGAGGTGGGCTACACCTTC	CASSDDEVGYTF
NA	TRBV7-3	NA	TRBJ1-1	TGTGCCAGCAGCCTAGGAGCCGACGGCACTGAAGCTTTCTTT	CASSLGADGTEAFF
TRBD2	TRBV7-9	few	TRBJ2-3	TGTGCCATTGAATGGGCTAGCGGGGAACCAAGCACAGATACGCAGTATTTT	CAIEWASGEPSTDTQYF
TRBD2	TRBV4-1	few	TRBJ2-7	TGCGCCAGCAGCCCCCGCCCCACAGCGGGGGGATACGAGCAGTACTTC	CASSPRPTAGGYEQYF
NA	TRBV6-1	NA	TRBJ2-2	TGTGCCAGCAGTGAAGCAGGCCCGGGTGTTAGCACCGGGGAGCTGTTTTTT	CASSEAGPGVSTGELFF
NA	TRBV2	few	TRBJ2-7	TGTGCCAGCTTGACATCGAGCTCCTACGAGCAGTACTTC	CASLTSSSYEQYF
TRBD2	TRBV9	few	TRBJ2-7	TGTGCCAGCAGCTTAACTAGCGGGGGACCCTACGAGCAGTACTTC	CASSLTSGGPYEQYF
TRBD1	TRBV4-1	NA	TRBJ1-2	TGCGCCAGCAGCCCGTGGGACAGCTACTATGGCTACACCTTC	CASSPWDSYYGYTF
NA	TRBV4-3	NA	TRBJ2-1	TGCGCCAGCAGCCAGAGGAGAGGGGGATATGAGCAGTTCTTC	CASSQRRGGYEQFF
NA	TRBV12-3/TRBV12-4	NA	TRBJ2-3	TGTGCCAGCAGGAAGGACTGGGGCACAGATACGCAGTATTTT	CASRKDWGTDTQYF
NA	TRBV4-3	NA	TRBJ2-3	TGCGCCAGCAGCCAAGTGGAGGGGACCGGAGATACGCAGTATTTT	CASSQVEGTGDTQYF
NA	TRBV29-1	NA	TRBJ2-5	TGCAGCGTTGTAAGTCTGGGACGGGCCCAGTACTTC	CSVVSLGRAQYF
NA	TRBV7-2	few	TRBJ2-1	TGTGCCAGCAACCAAATGGGCTCCTACAATGAGCAGTTCTTC	CASNQMGSYNEQFF
NA	TRBV6-5	few	TRBJ1-6	TGTGCCAGCAGTTTAAGGGTCCAGGTTGGTTCACCCCTCCACTTT	CASSLRVQVGSPLHF
NA	TRBV7-8	NA	TRBJ2-1	TGTGCCAGCAGCTTAGAGGGGACGAGGGCTGAGCAGTTCTTC	CASSLEGTRAEQFF
NA	TRBV5-4	few	TRBJ1-1	TGTGCCAGCAGCTTGGGGACCACGTTGAACACTGAAGCTTTCTTT	CASSLGTTLNTEAFF
NA	TRBV7-6	once	TRBJ2-7	TGTGCCAGCAGTTTGACATCCTCGAGCCCCTACGAGCAGTACTTC	CASSLTSSSPYEQYF
NA	TRBV4-1	NA	TRBJ2-1	TGCGCCAGCAGCCAAGAAAGGGCTGCCTACAATGAGCAGTTCTTC	CASSQERAAYNEQFF
TRBD2	TRBV3-1	few	TRBJ2-5	TGTGCCAGCAGCCAACGCGGCGGGGGGTACCAAGAGACCCAGTACTTC	CASSQRGGGYQETQYF
NA	TRBV20-1	NA	TRBJ2-5	TGCAGCTCCACCCGGTTTAGCGTCACGGCGGAGACCCAGTACTTC	CSSTRFSVTAETQYF
TRBD2	TRBV12-3/TRBV12-4	many	TRBJ2-2	TGTGCCAGCAGTTTGCGGGGGGCCCCCGGGGAGCTGTTTTTT	CASSLRGAPGELFF
NA	TRBV5-6	few	TRBJ2-7	TGTGCCAGCACCGAACTCTGGGCAAATAACAACGAGCAGTACTTC	CASTELWANNNEQYF